A single sample gave rise to the 3 T cell receptor beta chains below, sequenced in a study of Ad26.COV2.S vaccination and SARS-CoV-2 variants. Treatment noted: around 19 received Ad26.COV2.S at low or high dose, single or two shots; roughly 5 received placebo; per-sample allocation not given. All samples were drawn on day 63, counting from the first vaccine or placebo injection. TCRdb keeps only in-frame clones here, not all; method: immunoSEQ multiplex PCR. The sample includes roughly 270,000 clones, about 89% of them seen just once. The specimen was peripheral blood, collected in a trial of Ad26.COV2.S vaccine versus placebo. Every receptor here comes from a person aged 18-60 years who received the Ad26.COV2.S COVID-19 vaccine or a placebo.

This chain uses TRBV5-1 with TRBJ2-5; TRBD1 agrees at 9 bases. Trimming took 2 bases from V and 4 from J; bases not matched to a gene: 9. This CDR3 spans 16 amino acids. CDR1 and CDR2 (germline): SGHRS, YFSETQ. The CDR3 DNA reads as TGCGCCAGCAGCTTAAACGGACAGGGGTGGTCAGAGACCCAGTACTTC. Its translation: CASSLNGQGWSETQYF.

The V gene is TRBV2, the J gene TRBJ1-5; D is uncertain. This CDR3 has 13 amino acids. The germline CDR1 and CDR2 sequences are SNHLY and FYNNEI. Trimming pared 7 bases from V and 6 bases from J, leaving 13 bases between. The CDR3 is CASTTVEGQPQHF. In DNA, the CDR3 is TGTGCCAGCACGACTGTGGAGGGTCAGCCCCAGCATTTT. Full variable domain (outside the CDR3, taken from reference TRBV2 and TRBJ1-5): EPEVTQTPSHQVTQMGQEVILRCVPISNHLYFYWYRQILGQKVEFLVSFYNNEISEKSEIFDDQFSVERPDGSNFTLKIRSTKLEDSAMYFCASTTVEGQPQHFGDGTRLSIL.

The rearrangement links TRBV18 to TRBJ2-2; the D gene is possibly TRBD1 (6 bases). Trimming removed 3 bases at V and 5 bases at J, with 13 bases between. The CDR3 has 15 amino acids. Germline loops: CDR1 KGHSH, CDR2 LQKENI. The CDR3 DNA follows: TGTGCCAGCTCACCCGGCAGGGGTGGAACCGGGGAGCTGTTTTTT. Its protein product is CASSPGRGGTGELFF.